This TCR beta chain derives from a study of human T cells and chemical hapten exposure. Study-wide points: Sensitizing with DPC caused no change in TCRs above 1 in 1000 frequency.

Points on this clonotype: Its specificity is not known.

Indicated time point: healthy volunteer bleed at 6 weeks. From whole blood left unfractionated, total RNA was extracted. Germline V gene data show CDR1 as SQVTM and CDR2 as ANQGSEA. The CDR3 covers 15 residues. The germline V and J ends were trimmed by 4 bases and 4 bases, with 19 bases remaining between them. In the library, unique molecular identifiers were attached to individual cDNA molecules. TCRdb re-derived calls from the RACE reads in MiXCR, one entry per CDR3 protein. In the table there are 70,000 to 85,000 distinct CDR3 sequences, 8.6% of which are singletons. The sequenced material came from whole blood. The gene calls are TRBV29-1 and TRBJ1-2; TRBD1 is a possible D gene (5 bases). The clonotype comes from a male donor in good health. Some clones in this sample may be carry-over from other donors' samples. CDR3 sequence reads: CSVVGDGTPGYGYTF. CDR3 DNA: TGCAGCGTTGTGGGGGACGGAACCCCTGGCTATGGCTACACCTTC.